These 15 T cell receptor beta chains originate from one sample sequenced in a study of siplizumab effects on memory and regulatory T cells. Here immunoSEQ multiplex PCR was the method, and the copy in TCRdb shows in-frame clones only, minus some. The sample includes 6,500 to 8,500 clones, 65% to 70% of them seen just once. The material sequenced was effector memory CD8+ T cells sorted from blood. Subset defined: unstimulated CD8+ effector memory T cells. These receptors came from a human donor in good health.

This sequence joins TRBV19 and TRBJ2-1; either TRBD1 or TRBD2 may fit D (5 bases each). Germline-derived CDR1 and CDR2 are LNHDA and SQIVND (reference sequence). The V end was cut by 0 bases, the J end by 8 bases, with 8 bases between. CDR3 length: 13 residues. CDR3: CASSIDRDHEQFF. The CDR3 DNA follows: TGTGCCAGTAGTATAGACAGGGACCATGAGCAGTTCTTC.

The CDR3 coding sequence is TGTGCCAGCAGCGTAGGCGGGAGAGGGACCGGGGAGCTGTTTTTT. It yields the protein CASSVGGRGTGELFF. V gene TRBV9 combines with J gene TRBJ2-2; 7 positions agree with TRBD2. CDR1 SGDLS and CDR2 YYNGEE come from the germline V gene. V shed 0 bases and J 5 bases; nucleotides not matched to a gene: 4. The CDR3 runs to 15 residues.

The gene calls are TRBV7-3 and TRBJ2-5, with D possibly TRBD2 on 6 matching bases. The CDR3 loop spans 11 amino acids. The V and J ends lost 9 bases and 13 bases respectively, with 18 bases between them. Germline CDR1 reads SGHTA; CDR2 reads FQGTGA. The CDR3 nucleotides read TGTGCCAGGGTAAACAACCGGGGAGGGTACTTC. Protein sequence: CARVNNRGGYF.

The gene calls are TRBV27 and TRBJ2-7; D is uncertain. The germline V gene encodes CDR1 MNHEY and CDR2 SMNVEV (reference sequence). This CDR3 is 14 amino acids long. Trimming cost V 3 bases and J 0 bases, with 9 bases left between them. CDR3 nucleotides: TGTGCCAGCAGTTTTACGGTCCACTCCTACGAGCAGTACTTC. Amino acids: CASSFTVHSYEQYF.

Judged by abundance, this clone is medium-sized. The V and J genes are TRBV7-9 and TRBJ2-7; D call uncertain. The CDR3 totals 13 residues. The germline gives CDR1 SEHNR, CDR2 FQNEAQ (reference sequence). The V gene lost 1 base and the J gene lost 6 bases, with 10 bases spanning the gap. The CDR3: CASSLGEAPEQYF. In DNA, the CDR3 is TGTGCCAGCAGCTTAGGGGAAGCCCCCGAGCAGTACTTC.

This chain links TRBV6-4 with TRBJ2-2, with D possibly being TRBD2 (6 bases). CDR1 MRHNA and CDR2 SNTAGT come from the germline V gene. This CDR3 is 14 amino acids long. Trimming cost V 1 base and J 6 bases, with 9 bases left between them. The DNA of the CDR3 is TGTGCCAGCAGTGACTGGGGAGGCGCCGGGGAGCTGTTTTTT. Protein: CASSDWGGAGELFF.

The rearrangement uses TRBV29-1 and TRBJ2-7, with 7 positions matching TRBD2. This CDR3 comprises 14 residues. Germline V gives CDR1 SQVTM, CDR2 ANQGSEA. V was pared by 5 bases and J by 6 bases, with 13 bases of the junction left unmatched. The CDR3 reads CSVPSSGVSSEQYF. Here the CDR3 DNA reads TGCAGCGTTCCCAGCAGCGGGGTTTCTTCCGAGCAGTACTTC.

The genes are TRBV27 and TRBJ1-2, with D possibly matching TRBD1 (5 bases). The CDR3 is 14 amino acids. Trimming cost V 11 bases and J 6 bases, with 22 bases left between them. Germline CDR1 MNHEY, CDR2 SMNVEV (reference sequence). CDR3 protein: CASSPGLGGNGYTF. The CDR3 bases are TGTGCCTCCTCCCCGGGCCTCGGGGGAAATGGCTACACCTTC.

V and J are TRBV5-4 and TRBJ1-3; 10 nucleotides match TRBD1. Germline V CDR1 and CDR2: SGHNT, YYREEE (reference sequence). J was trimmed by 4 bases and V by 4 bases; bases with no gene match: 5. This CDR3 spans 15 amino acids. The CDR3 DNA is TGTGCCAGCAGCCCGGGACAGGGGCCCGGAAACACCATATATTTT. Translated: CASSPGQGPGNTIYF.

V usage is TRBV2 and J usage is TRBJ1-3; no firm D call. The germline CDR1 and CDR2 sequences are SNHLY and FYNNEI. V was pared by 7 bases and J by 0 bases, with 10 bases between. CDR3 size: 14 residues. The CDR3 here is CASNGRDSGNTIYF. DNA for the CDR3: TGTGCCAGCAATGGACGGGACTCTGGAAACACCATATATTTT.

The chain combines TRBV29-1 with TRBJ2-1; TRBD2 might be the D (7 bases). The CDR3 consists of 15 residues. Germline CDR1 and CDR2: SQVTM and ANQGSEA. V shed 2 bases and J shed 8 bases, with 19 bases lying between them. CDR3 amino acids: CSVEFSGREGDEQFF. The CDR3 nucleotides read TGCAGCGTTGAATTTTCGGGCAGGGAGGGGGATGAGCAGTTCTTC.

By share of the sample, this clone is medium-sized (0.01 to 0.1%). J is TRBJ1-5 and V is TRBV28, with a tentative D call TRBD1 (5 bases). The CDR3 length is 15 residues. V was trimmed by 2 bases and J by 2 bases, leaving 10 bases between them. Looked up from germline, CDR1 is MDHEN and CDR2 is SYDVKM. CDR3 in DNA: TGTGCCAGCAGTTTACGGGGCGAAGGCAATCAGCCCCAGCATTTT. Its protein is CASSLRGEGNQPQHF.

The genes are TRBV6-6 and TRBJ1-2; 7 bases are shared with TRBD1. Germline V gene lookup returns CDR1 MNHNY and CDR2 SVGAGI (reference sequence). The CDR3 covers 12 residues. Trimming at V came to 7 bases and at J to 5 bases, leaving 4 bases not matched to a gene. The DNA for the CDR3 is TGTGCCAGCATGGAGGGGGCGTATGGCTACACCTTC. This encodes CASMEGAYGYTF.

This clone appeared once. The genes are TRBV27 and TRBJ2-1; 7 bases map to TRBD1. Germline V gene lookup returns CDR1 MNHEY and CDR2 SMNVEV (reference sequence). J lost 8 bases, V lost 0 bases, and 7 bases had no gene match. This CDR3 region has 15 residues. This chain's CDR3 is CASSLSGGAVDEQFF. Here the CDR3 DNA reads TGTGCCAGCAGTTTATCAGGGGGCGCGGTGGATGAGCAGTTCTTC.

This clone was detected only a few times. The chain recombines TRBV18 with TRBJ1-5, with unresolved D. V was cut by 3 bases and J by 0 bases, with 18 bases left in between. Germline assignment: CDR1 KGHSH and CDR2 LQKENI. This CDR3 spans 18 amino acids. CDR3 loop: CASSPGGEMGYSNQPQHF. The CDR3, as DNA: TGTGCCAGCTCACCCGGTGGGGAGATGGGATATAGCAATCAGCCCCAGCATTTT.